This is a list of T cell receptor beta chains from one sample in a study of T cells expressing NK-cell markers. TCRdb reworked the 5' RACE reads into one entry per CDR3 protein, no DNA. The sample is made up of hundreds of thousands of distinct CDR3 sequences, and the top ten hold approximately 6.8% of it. Material: blood T cells: a sorted CD56 or NKG2C T cell subset, CD4+ or CD8+ T cells, or bulk PBMC T cells (not recorded which). The source is a woman between 18 and 75 years old in good health. Each CDR3 is given with its conserved first and last residue.

v_gene,j_gene,CDR3aa
TRBV5-1,TRBJ2-1,CASGLGQGVNEQFF
TRBV28,TRBJ2-5,CASSNPGPNQETQYF
TRBV7-2,TRBJ1-2,CASSQTGGYGYTF
TRBV7-2,TRBJ2-5,CASSSFTGVGQYF
TRBV11-2,TRBJ2-2,CASSPRRGGAHTGELFF
TRBV12-3/TRBV12-4,TRBJ2-7,CASSFGLAGREQYF
TRBV18,TRBJ2-3,CASSPVAGADTQYF
TRBV12-3/TRBV12-4,TRBJ1-5,CASSFSGNQPQHF
TRBV20-1,TRBJ2-7,CSARASLAPYEQYF
TRBV6-4,TRBJ2-1,CASSLAGDNEQFF
TRBV7-6,TRBJ2-5,CASSWAGGSQETQYF
TRBV11-3,TRBJ1-1,CASSSDGTANTEAFF
TRBV19,TRBJ1-2,CASSVTGGRSDYGYTF
TRBV5-1,TRBJ2-4,CASSSAGQGLAKNIQYF
TRBV3-1,TRBJ1-4,CASSQTAWQVATNEKLFF
TRBV12-3/TRBV12-4,TRBJ1-5,CASSGGRGDQPQHF
TRBV7-9,TRBJ2-2,CASSFGGSNTGELFF
TRBV5-1,TRBJ2-3,CASSFPSGAPSTDTQYF
TRBV12-3/TRBV12-4,TRBJ2-1,CASSSSGLNEQFF
TRBV7-9,TRBJ2-3,CASSLGGQSTDTQYF
TRBV20-1,TRBJ2-7,CSASSPGRKVSDEQYF
TRBV18,TRBJ1-3,CASSPRIRTGGPRNTIYF
TRBV7-6,TRBJ1-5,CASSLGPGGFQPQHF
TRBV3-1,TRBJ2-3,CASSQVVPTDTQYF
TRBV4-2,TRBJ2-3,CASSQRDRGPDTQYF
TRBV18,TRBJ2-3,CASSTPTGFPTDTQYF
TRBV15,TRBJ2-7,CATSDRRSYEQYF
TRBV12-3/TRBV12-4,TRBJ1-6,CASTGRGAGSPLHF
TRBV11-2,TRBJ2-3,CASSFSGGADTQYF
TRBV5-1,TRBJ2-3,CASSQTGLGTDTQYF
TRBV7-8,TRBJ2-5,CASSFGDRPGETQYF
TRBV7-9,TRBJ2-3,CASSYPGTLPPDTQYF
TRBV7-9,TRBJ2-1,CASSFAAAPDEQFF
TRBV5-5,TRBJ2-7,CASSLSRGFEQYF
TRBV20-1,TRBJ2-1,CSATYRDRVYNEQFF
TRBV20-1,TRBJ2-2,CSATPGTSGTGELFF
TRBV3-1,TRBJ2-3,CASSHSFSQWDYNTDTQYF
TRBV6-2/TRBV6-3,TRBJ1-6,CASSRDRSSYNSPLHF
TRBV5-1,TRBJ1-4,CASSPDRGVGTNEKLFF
TRBV20-1,TRBJ1-3,CSADSAFSGNTIYF
TRBV12-3/TRBV12-4,TRBJ2-2,CASRPHRGNTGELFF
TRBV11-2,TRBJ2-3,CASRPGGGSARDTQYF
TRBV5-5,TRBJ1-1,CASSIQGLSEAFF
TRBV29-1,TRBJ1-1,CSVEGRHTEAFF
TRBV21-1,TRBJ2-4,CASSKEEGQGKNIQYF
TRBV30,TRBJ1-4,CAWTRQGAGEKLFF
TRBV3-1,TRBJ1-2,CASSPSNYGYTF
TRBV5-1,TRBJ2-1,CASSVGSARGGSEQFF
TRBV15,TRBJ1-5,CATSREQGTIQPQHF
TRBV12-3/TRBV12-4,TRBJ1-5,CASRPTGGLDQPQHF
TRBV20-1,TRBJ2-3,CSARGLGGPDTQYF
TRBV7-9,TRBJ1-1,CASSLGPGDTEAFF
TRBV10-3,TRBJ1-5,CAISESRTGLSNQPQHF
TRBV20-1,TRBJ2-3,CSAALGRERGPDTQYF
TRBV29-1,TRBJ2-1,CSVEPSGRAWENEQFF
TRBV30,TRBJ1-6,CAFHGLVDSPLHF
TRBV7-9,TRBJ2-7,CASSRDSVEQYF
TRBV25-1,TRBJ1-6,CASSEIGSSYNSPLHF
TRBV5-1,TRBJ2-2,CASSFELGGTGELFF